This T cell receptor beta chain was recorded in a study of blood T cell repertoires in COVID-19. Background on the study: The United States, Italy and Spain were the sources of the acute and convalescent COVID-19 samples. PBMCs, B-cell-depleted T cells, or T cells provided the cDNA or gDNA that made up the material.

Under the authors' procedure: Reference gene primer amplification gave estimated nucleated cell counts. Here immunoSEQ multiplex PCR was the method, and the copy in TCRdb shows in-frame clones only, minus some. V and J calls and clone size come straight from that table; D and trimming were deduced from the DNA. The table has roughly 120,000 clones, under 95% seen once. The germline V gene encodes CDR1 SQVTM and CDR2 ANQGSEA. The ends were cut back, 6 bases at V and 5 bases at J, with 16 bases in the middle. CDR3 size: 13 residues. The sample consisted of peripheral blood. The J gene is TRBJ1-1, the V gene TRBV29-1, with a weak D call TRBD1 (5 bases). The sequence came from a man aged 45-65 years with active COVID-19. The CDR3 region is CSVWGGRGTEAFF. The CDR3 DNA follows: TGCAGCGTGTGGGGGGGGAGAGGAACTGAAGCTTTCTTT.